The source of this T cell receptor (beta chain) is a study of regulatory T cells in long-lasting Graves disease. Study-level findings and limits: Under persistent disease, TRBV28, TRBJ1-2 and TRBJ2-5 were used preferentially. Only a small sample size was used, which may have cut accuracy.

V was clipped by 6 bases and J by 12 bases; unmatched bases: 18. Germline loops: CDR1 DFQATT, CDR2 SNEGSKA (reference sequence). The CDR3 runs to 16 residues. HTBI primers from iRepertoire and Arm-PCR of CDR3 regions yielded the TCR beta libraries. TCRdb fed the multiplex PCR reads into MiXCR, producing one record per CDR3 protein. This table has about 400,000 distinct CDR3 sequences, roughly 16% appearing once. The table lists this clonotype with many counts. Its antigen remains unidentified. Time point given: newly diagnosed GD, antithyroid drugs for less than 3 months. With RNA extracted from PBMCs as input, the TCR library was made.

The V and J genes are TRBV20-1 and TRBJ2-1; 12 bases are a match to TRBD2. The receptor was isolated from a female donor with Graves disease. The sequenced sample was peripheral blood mononuclear cells (PBMCs), obtained at new diagnosis, from a patient treated with antithyroid drugs. CDR3 DNA sequence: TGCAGTGCCGTGTACGGACTAGCGGGAAAGATGGGGCGGCAGTTCTTC. Translation gives CSAVYGLAGKMGRQFF.